This T cell receptor beta chain is from a study of T-cell memory formation after mild COVID-19. Turning to the study itself: TCR clustering was largely donor specific.

TCRdb re-analysed the 5' RACE reads in MiXCR, keeping a single row per CDR3 protein. This repertoire shows about 38,000 distinct CDR3 sequences, more than 9.5% found once; its top ten account for roughly 27%. Study findings and constraints: Among clones contracting day 15 to 85, CD4/CD8 was balanced, whereas later expanders leaned CD4+.

This clonotype came up many times. Its target is not known. V lost 1 base and J 0 bases, leaving 10 bases between the germline ends. Germline loops: CDR1 SGHTA, CDR2 FQGNSA. The CDR3 spans 16 residues. The specimen sequenced was PBMCs or a T cell subset sorted from them (not recorded which). The TCR comes from a man aged 18 to 29 who had mild COVID-19 (a few samples of this study predate the infection). Cell type and time point are not known. The rearrangement joins TRBV7-2 to TRBJ2-1; a possible D gene is TRBD1 (6 bases). CDR3 sequence: CASSLVGAGSYNEQFF. As DNA, the CDR3 is TGTGCCAGCAGCTTAGTGGGGGCGGGCTCCTACAATGAGCAGTTCTTC. Variable domain in full (rest from reference TRBV7-2 and TRBJ2-1): GAGVSQSPSNKVTEKGKDVELRCDPISGHTALYWYRQSLGQGLEFLIYFQGNSAPDKSGLPSDRFSAERTGGSVSTLTIQRTQQEDSAVYLCASSLVGAGSYNEQFFGPGTRLTVL.